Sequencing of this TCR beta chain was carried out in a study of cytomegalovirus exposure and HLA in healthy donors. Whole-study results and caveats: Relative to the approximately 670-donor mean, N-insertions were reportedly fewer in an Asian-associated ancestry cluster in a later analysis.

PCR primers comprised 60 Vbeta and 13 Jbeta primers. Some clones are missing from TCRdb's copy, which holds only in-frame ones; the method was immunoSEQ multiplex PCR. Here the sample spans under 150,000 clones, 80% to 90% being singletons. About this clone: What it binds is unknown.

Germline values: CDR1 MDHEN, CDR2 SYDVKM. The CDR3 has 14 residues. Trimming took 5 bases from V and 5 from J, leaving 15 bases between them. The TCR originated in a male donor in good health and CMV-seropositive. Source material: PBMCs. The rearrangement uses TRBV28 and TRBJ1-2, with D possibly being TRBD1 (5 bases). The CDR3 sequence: CASSTTGDFYGYTF. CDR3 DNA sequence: TGTGCCAGCAGTACTACCGGGGACTTTTATGGCTACACCTTC.